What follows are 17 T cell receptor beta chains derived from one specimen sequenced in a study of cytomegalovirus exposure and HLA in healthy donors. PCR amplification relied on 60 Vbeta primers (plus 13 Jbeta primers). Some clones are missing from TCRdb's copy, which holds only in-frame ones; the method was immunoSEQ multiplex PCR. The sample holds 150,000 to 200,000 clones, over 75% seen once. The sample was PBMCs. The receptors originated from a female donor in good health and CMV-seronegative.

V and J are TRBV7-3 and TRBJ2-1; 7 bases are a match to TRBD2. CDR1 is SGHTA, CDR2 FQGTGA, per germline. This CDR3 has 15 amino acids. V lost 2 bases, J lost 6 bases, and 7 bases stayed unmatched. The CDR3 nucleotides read TGTGCCAGCAGCTTAGGCGGGGGAGCACTCAATGAGCAGTTCTTC. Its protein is CASSLGGGALNEQFF. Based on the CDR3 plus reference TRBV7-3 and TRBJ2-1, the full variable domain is GAGVSQTPSNKVTEKGKYVELRCDPISGHTALYWYRQSLGQGPEFLIYFQGTGAADDSGLPNDRFFAVRPEGSVSTLKIQRTERGDSAVYLCASSLGGGALNEQFFGPGTRLTVL.

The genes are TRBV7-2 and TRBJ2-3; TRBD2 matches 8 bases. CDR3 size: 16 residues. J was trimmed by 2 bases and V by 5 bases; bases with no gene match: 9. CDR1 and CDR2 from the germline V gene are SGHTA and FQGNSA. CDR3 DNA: TGTGCCAGCAGCCGTCAAGCGGGGGCCCCCACAGATACGCAGTATTTT. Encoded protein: CASSRQAGAPTDTQYF.

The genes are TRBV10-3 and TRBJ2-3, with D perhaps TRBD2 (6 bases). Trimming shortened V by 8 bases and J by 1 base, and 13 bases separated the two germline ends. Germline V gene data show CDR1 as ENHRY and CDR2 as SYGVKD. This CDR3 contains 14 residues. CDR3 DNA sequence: TGTGCCATCTCTGAACTAGCTGGCACAGATACGCAGTATTTT. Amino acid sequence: CAISELAGTDTQYF.

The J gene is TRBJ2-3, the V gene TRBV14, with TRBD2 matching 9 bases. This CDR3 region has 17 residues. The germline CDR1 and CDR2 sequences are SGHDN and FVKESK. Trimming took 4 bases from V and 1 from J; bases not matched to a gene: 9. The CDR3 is CASSPLKGGRGTDTQYF. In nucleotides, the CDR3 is TGTGCCAGCAGCCCCCTAAAGGGCGGGAGGGGCACAGATACGCAGTATTTT.

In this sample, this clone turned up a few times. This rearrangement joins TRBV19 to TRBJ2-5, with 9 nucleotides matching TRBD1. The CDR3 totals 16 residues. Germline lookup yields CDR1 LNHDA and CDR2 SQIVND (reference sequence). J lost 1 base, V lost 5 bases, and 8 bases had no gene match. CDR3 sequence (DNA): TGTGCCAGTAGTTCCTTGACAGGGGGGATCCAAGAGACCCAGTACTTC. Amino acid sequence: CASSSLTGGIQETQYF.

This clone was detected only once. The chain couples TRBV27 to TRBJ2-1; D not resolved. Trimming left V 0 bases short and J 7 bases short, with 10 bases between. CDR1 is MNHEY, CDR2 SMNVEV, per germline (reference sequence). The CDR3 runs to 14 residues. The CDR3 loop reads CASSLSRQNNEQFF. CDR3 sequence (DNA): TGTGCCAGCAGTTTATCGCGCCAAAATAATGAGCAGTTCTTC.

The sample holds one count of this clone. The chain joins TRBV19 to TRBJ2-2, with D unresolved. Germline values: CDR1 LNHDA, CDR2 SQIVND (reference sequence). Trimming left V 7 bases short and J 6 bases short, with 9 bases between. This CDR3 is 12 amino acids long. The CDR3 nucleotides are TGTGCCAGTATAACGGAGCCCGGGGAGCTGTTTTTT. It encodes CASITEPGELFF.

The CDR3 is CASSERRPYEQYF. In DNA, the CDR3 is TGTGCCAGCAGTGAAAGGCGGCCCTACGAGCAGTACTTC. The V and J genes are TRBV6-1 and TRBJ2-7; no clear D. Germline values: CDR1 MNHNS, CDR2 SASEGT. The CDR3 extends over 13 amino acids. V lost 2 bases to trimming and J lost 2 bases, with 7 bases between them.

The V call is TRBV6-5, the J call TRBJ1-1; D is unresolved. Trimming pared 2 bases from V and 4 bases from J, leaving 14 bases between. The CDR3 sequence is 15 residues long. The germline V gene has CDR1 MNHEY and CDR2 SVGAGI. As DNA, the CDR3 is TGTGCCAGCAGTTACGAGGGTCCACGGGGCACTGAAGCTTTCTTT. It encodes CASSYEGPRGTEAFF.

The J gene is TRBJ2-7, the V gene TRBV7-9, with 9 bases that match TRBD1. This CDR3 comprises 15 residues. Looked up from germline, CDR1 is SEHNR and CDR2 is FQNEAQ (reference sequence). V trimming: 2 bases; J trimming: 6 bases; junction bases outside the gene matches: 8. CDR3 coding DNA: TGTGCCAGCAGCTTAAATGTGCGGACAGGGGTCGAGCAGTACTTC. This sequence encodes CASSLNVRTGVEQYF.

CDR3 sequence: CASWPGLGYEQYF. For the CDR3, the DNA is TGTGCCAGCTGGCCGGGACTGGGCTACGAGCAGTACTTC. The rearrangement joins TRBV6-5 to TRBJ2-7; D possibly corresponds to TRBD2 (6 bases). This CDR3 region has 13 residues. CDR1 is MNHEY and CDR2 is SVGAGI in the germline V gene. Trimming removed 8 bases at V and 3 bases at J, with 14 bases between.

CDR3 nucleotide sequence: TGTGCCAGCAGAACGTCTAGCGGGATCTCCTACGAGCAGTACTTC. Encoded protein: CASRTSSGISYEQYF. This sequence joins TRBV27 and TRBJ2-7; 9 positions match TRBD2. V lost 6 bases to trimming and J lost 0 bases; unmatched junction nucleotides: 6. Germline V gene lookup returns CDR1 MNHEY and CDR2 SMNVEV (reference sequence). The CDR3 consists of 15 residues.

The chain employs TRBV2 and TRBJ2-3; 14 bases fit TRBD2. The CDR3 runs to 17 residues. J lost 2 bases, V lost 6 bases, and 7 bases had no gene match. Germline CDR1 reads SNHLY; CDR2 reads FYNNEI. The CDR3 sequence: CASRAGTSGGITDTQYF. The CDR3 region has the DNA TGTGCCAGCAGGGCCGGGACTAGCGGGGGAATCACAGATACGCAGTATTTT.

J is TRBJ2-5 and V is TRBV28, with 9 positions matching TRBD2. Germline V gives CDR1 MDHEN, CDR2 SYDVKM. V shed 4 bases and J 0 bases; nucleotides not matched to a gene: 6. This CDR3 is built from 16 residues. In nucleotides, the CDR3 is TGTGCCAGCAGTTCACCTAGCGGGAAGTACCAAGAGACCCAGTACTTC. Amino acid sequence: CASSSPSGKYQETQYF.

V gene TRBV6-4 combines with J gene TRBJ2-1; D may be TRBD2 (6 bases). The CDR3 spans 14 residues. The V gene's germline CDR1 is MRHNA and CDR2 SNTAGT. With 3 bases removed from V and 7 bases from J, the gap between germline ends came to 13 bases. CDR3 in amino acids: CASSETGDRNEQFF. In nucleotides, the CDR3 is TGTGCCAGCAGTGAGACGGGAGATAGAAATGAGCAGTTCTTC.

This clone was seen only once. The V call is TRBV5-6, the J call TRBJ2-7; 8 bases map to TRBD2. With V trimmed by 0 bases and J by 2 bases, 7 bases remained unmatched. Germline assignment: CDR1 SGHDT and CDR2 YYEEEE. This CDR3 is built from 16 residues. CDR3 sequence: CASSLGAGGGTYEQYF. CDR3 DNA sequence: TGTGCCAGCAGCTTGGGTGCGGGAGGTGGCACCTACGAGCAGTACTTC.

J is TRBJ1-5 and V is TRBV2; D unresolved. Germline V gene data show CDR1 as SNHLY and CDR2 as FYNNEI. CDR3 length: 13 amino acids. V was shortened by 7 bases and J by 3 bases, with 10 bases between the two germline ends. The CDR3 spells CASTLVDNQPQHF. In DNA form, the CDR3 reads TGTGCCAGCACTTTAGTTGACAATCAGCCCCAGCATTTT.